The next 18 T cell receptor beta chains were all read from a single sample in a study of T cell responses to AZD1222 COVID-19 vaccine. Measured with immunoSEQ multiplex PCR; TCRdb has only the in-frame clones, and not every one. The sample includes around 140,000 clones, roughly 92% of them seen just once. Sequencing used peripheral blood, obtained on day 0 of AZD1222 vaccination. These receptors came from an adult in good health.

The V gene is TRBV4-1, the J gene TRBJ1-1; 9 bases are a match to TRBD1. Germline trimming cut 5 bases from V and 4 bases from J; bases unmatched to any gene: 11. This CDR3 has 16 amino acids. CDR1 is MGHRA, CDR2 YSYEKL, per germline. The CDR3 here is CASSIRAGQGFTEAFF. CDR3 nucleotides: TGCGCCAGCAGCATACGGGCCGGACAGGGGTTCACTGAAGCTTTCTTT.

This chain uses TRBV5-4 with TRBJ1-3, with 7 bases that match TRBD1. The CDR3 covers 15 residues. V was pared by 2 bases and J by 0 bases, with 2 bases of the junction left unmatched. Germline V gene data show CDR1 as SGHNT and CDR2 as YYREEE (reference sequence). The CDR3 nucleotides are TGTGCCAGCAGCTTAGGGGGCTCCTCTGGAAACACCATATATTTT. Protein sequence: CASSLGGSSGNTIYF.

This clone was counted a few times. The chain links TRBV6-5 to TRBJ1-2; TRBD1 agrees at 9 bases. CDR3 size: 11 residues. The germline V gene encodes CDR1 MNHEY and CDR2 SVGAGI. Losses at the gene ends were 8 bases for V and 8 bases for J; bases not matched to a gene: 3. CDR3 sequence (DNA): TGTGCCAGCGGGACAGGGAACGGCTACACCTTC. Translation: CASGTGNGYTF.

CDR3 protein: CAIPGHRNTEAFF. For the CDR3, the DNA is TGTGCCATCCCGGGACACAGGAACACTGAAGCTTTCTTT. The chain couples TRBV15 to TRBJ1-1; tentative D call: TRBD1 (6 bases). V gave up 10 bases and J gave up 1 base, with 13 bases separating them. Germline V gene data show CDR1 as LNHNV and CDR2 as YYDKDF (reference sequence). This CDR3 region has 13 residues.

In this sample, this clone turned up a few times. The J gene is TRBJ1-5, the V gene TRBV28; D perhaps matches TRBD1 (5 bases). Germline lookup yields CDR1 MDHEN and CDR2 SYDVKM. The CDR3 extends over 15 amino acids. The V end was cut by 8 bases, the J end by 6 bases, with 20 bases between. CDR3 protein: CASHLAGQAGQPQHF. As DNA, the CDR3 is TGTGCCAGCCACCTGGCGGGGCAGGCGGGTCAGCCCCAGCATTTT.

The gene calls are TRBV27 and TRBJ2-7, with 8 bases lining up with TRBD1. Unmatched junction bases numbered 8, after V lost 5 bases and J lost 5 bases. Germline values: CDR1 MNHEY, CDR2 SMNVEV (reference sequence). CDR3 length equals 14 residues. The chain's CDR3 is CASSPRQGRNEQYF. As DNA, the CDR3 is TGTGCCAGCAGTCCCAGACAGGGGCGGAACGAGCAGTACTTC.

The chain couples TRBV6-5 to TRBJ1-1; D perhaps matches TRBD1 (6 bases). The CDR3 spans 11 residues. The V and J ends lost 6 bases and 6 bases respectively, with 8 bases between them. Looked up from germline, CDR1 is MNHEY and CDR2 is SVGAGI. The CDR3 loop is CASRQGAEAFF. In nucleotides, the CDR3 is TGTGCCAGCAGACAGGGTGCTGAAGCTTTCTTT.

This clone appeared a single time. The chain recombines TRBV27 with TRBJ2-7; 7 bases map to TRBD1. CDR3 size: 15 residues. V trimming: 10 bases; J trimming: 0 bases; junction bases outside the gene matches: 12. Germline CDR1 is MNHEY and CDR2 is SMNVEV (reference sequence). The CDR3 sequence: CATKNTGTVSYEQYF. CDR3 sequence (DNA): TGTGCCACTAAAAACACCGGGACAGTCTCCTACGAGCAGTACTTC.

The V gene is TRBV9, the J gene TRBJ1-3; D is possibly TRBD1 (5 bases). Looked up from germline, CDR1 is SGDLS and CDR2 is YYNGEE. The CDR3 consists of 17 residues. V lost 3 bases and J 7 bases, leaving 23 bases between the germline ends. This chain's CDR3 is CASSATPAGRSWNTIYF. CDR3 nucleotide sequence: TGTGCCAGCAGCGCAACACCGGCAGGGAGGTCTTGGAACACCATATATTTT. Full variable domain (rest looked up from reference TRBV9 and TRBJ1-3): DSGVTQTPKHLITATGQRVTLRCSPRSGDLSVYWYQQSLDQGLQFLIQYYNGEERAKGNILERFSAQQFPDLHSELNLSSLELGDSALYFCASSATPAGRSWNTIYFGEGSWLTVV.

The chain joins TRBV28 to TRBJ1-2; possibly TRBD1 for D (5 bases). This CDR3 contains 16 residues. The ends were cut back, 0 bases at V and 4 bases at J, with 15 bases in the middle. The germline CDR1 and CDR2 sequences are MDHEN and SYDVKM. In nucleotides, the CDR3 is TGTGCCAGCAGTTTATGGGGGGTTAGGAGCGGCTATGGCTACACCTTC. Residues: CASSLWGVRSGYGYTF.

V is TRBV29-1 and J is TRBJ1-5; 7 nucleotides line up with TRBD1. The V gene's germline CDR1 is SQVTM and CDR2 ANQGSEA. The CDR3 runs to 13 residues. The V and J ends lost 6 bases and 0 bases, in that order; junction bases with no gene match: 2. The CDR3 loop is CSVGQDSNQPQHF. CDR3 bases: TGCAGCGTAGGACAGGATAGCAATCAGCCCCAGCATTTT.

The J gene is TRBJ1-5, the V gene TRBV3-1 (or the pseudogene TRBV3-2); D remains unclear. The CDR3 has 15 amino acids. Germline values: CDR1 LGHDT, CDR2 YNNKEL (reference sequence). Trimming left V 0 bases short and J 2 bases short, with 8 bases between. The CDR3 reads CASSQDPGRNQPQHF. CDR3 bases: TGTGCCAGCAGCCAAGACCCGGGCCGCAATCAGCCCCAGCATTTT.

The chain couples TRBV5-1 to TRBJ2-1, with 14 nucleotides matching TRBD2. The germline CDR1 and CDR2 sequences are SGHRS and YFSETQ. J was trimmed by 10 bases and V by 6 bases; bases with no gene match: 9. The CDR3 totals 15 residues. CDR3 nucleotides: TGCGCCAGCACAGACGGACTAGCGGGAGGCTGGGAGCAGTTCTTC. It codes for CASTDGLAGGWEQFF.

J is TRBJ1-5 and V is TRBV11-3, with D possibly TRBD1 on 5 matching bases. V lost 6 bases to trimming and J lost 6 bases, with 9 bases between them. CDR3 length: 12 residues. Germline CDR1 and CDR2: SGHNT and YENEEA. The CDR3 region is CASRAGTQPQHF. CDR3 sequence (DNA): TGTGCCAGCAGAGCAGGGACTCAGCCCCAGCATTTT. The full variable domain, its missing parts supplied by reference TRBV11-3 and TRBJ1-5, is EAGVVQSPRYKIIEKKQPVAFWCNPISGHNTLYWYLQNLGQGPELLIRYENEEAVDDSQLPKDRFSAERLKGVDSTLKIQPAELGDSAVYLCASRAGTQPQHFGDGTRLSIL.

V and J are TRBV11-2 and TRBJ1-2; 9 bases map to TRBD1. Germline CDR1 reads SGHAT; CDR2 reads FQNNGV. The CDR3 consists of 14 residues. The trim removed 1 base at V and 6 bases at J, leaving 3 bases unmatched. The CDR3 bases are TGTGCCAGCAGCTTAGGACAGGGGGACAATGGCTACACCTTC. Residues: CASSLGQGDNGYTF.

This sequence joins TRBV28 and TRBJ2-2, with 9 bases that match TRBD1. The CDR3 is 14 residues long. Germline values: CDR1 MDHEN, CDR2 SYDVKM. Trimming cost V 6 bases and J 5 bases; bases outside gene matches: 4. CDR3 nucleotide sequence: TGTGCCAGCAGGGGACAGGGAACAACCGGGGAGCTGTTTTTT. Its protein product is CASRGQGTTGELFF.

This rearrangement joins TRBV3-1 (or the pseudogene TRBV3-2) to TRBJ1-5; D is ambiguous. The V gene's germline CDR1 is LGHDT and CDR2 YNNKEL (reference sequence). Trimming removed 4 bases from V and 4 bases from J, with 14 bases in between. The CDR3 consists of 15 residues. CDR3 in amino acids: CASSLGIPNNQPQHF. CDR3 nucleotide sequence: TGTGCCAGCAGCCTCGGGATCCCTAATAATCAGCCCCAGCATTTT.

The chain has TRBV28 and TRBJ2-1; no clear D. Germline CDR1 reads MDHEN; CDR2 reads SYDVKM. The CDR3 length is 12 residues. Deletions cut 5 bases from V and 7 bases from J, with 9 bases between. The CDR3 here is CASSVTENEQFF. CDR3 nucleotides: TGTGCCAGCAGTGTTACAGAAAATGAGCAGTTCTTC.